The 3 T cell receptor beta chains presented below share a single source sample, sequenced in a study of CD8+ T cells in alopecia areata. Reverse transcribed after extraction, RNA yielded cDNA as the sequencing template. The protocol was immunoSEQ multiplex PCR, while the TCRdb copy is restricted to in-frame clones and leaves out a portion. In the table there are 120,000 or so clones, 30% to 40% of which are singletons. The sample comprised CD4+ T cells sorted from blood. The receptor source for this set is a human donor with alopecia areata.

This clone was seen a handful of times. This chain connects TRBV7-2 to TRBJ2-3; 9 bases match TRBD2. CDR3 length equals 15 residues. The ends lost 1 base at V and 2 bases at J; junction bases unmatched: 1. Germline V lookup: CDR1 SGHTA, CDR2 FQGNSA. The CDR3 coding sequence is TGTGCCAGCAGCTTAGTAGCGGGAGACACAGATACGCAGTATTTT. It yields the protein CASSLVAGDTDTQYF. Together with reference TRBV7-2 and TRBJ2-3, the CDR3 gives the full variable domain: GAGVSQSPSNKVTEKGKDVELRCDPISGHTALYWYRQSLGQGLEFLIYFQGNSAPDKSGLPSDRFSAERTGGSVSTLTIQRTQQEDSAVYLCASSLVAGDTDTQYFGPGTRLTVL.

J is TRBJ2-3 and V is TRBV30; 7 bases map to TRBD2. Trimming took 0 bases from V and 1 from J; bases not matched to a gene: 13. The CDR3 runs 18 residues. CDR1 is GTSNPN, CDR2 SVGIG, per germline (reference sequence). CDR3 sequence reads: CAWSVRGRLAGGTDTQYF. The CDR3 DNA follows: TGTGCCTGGAGTGTAAGGGGCAGGTTAGCGGGCGGCACAGATACGCAGTATTTT.

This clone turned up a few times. The CDR3 spells CSVAVNSGVGDTQYF. In DNA, the CDR3 is TGCAGCGTTGCGGTCAACTCGGGGGTCGGAGATACGCAGTATTTT. This chain connects TRBV29-1 to TRBJ2-3, with D possibly TRBD2 on 6 matching bases. The ends were cut back, 4 bases at V and 5 bases at J, with 19 bases in the middle. Germline lookup yields CDR1 SQVTM and CDR2 ANQGSEA. This CDR3 has 15 residues.